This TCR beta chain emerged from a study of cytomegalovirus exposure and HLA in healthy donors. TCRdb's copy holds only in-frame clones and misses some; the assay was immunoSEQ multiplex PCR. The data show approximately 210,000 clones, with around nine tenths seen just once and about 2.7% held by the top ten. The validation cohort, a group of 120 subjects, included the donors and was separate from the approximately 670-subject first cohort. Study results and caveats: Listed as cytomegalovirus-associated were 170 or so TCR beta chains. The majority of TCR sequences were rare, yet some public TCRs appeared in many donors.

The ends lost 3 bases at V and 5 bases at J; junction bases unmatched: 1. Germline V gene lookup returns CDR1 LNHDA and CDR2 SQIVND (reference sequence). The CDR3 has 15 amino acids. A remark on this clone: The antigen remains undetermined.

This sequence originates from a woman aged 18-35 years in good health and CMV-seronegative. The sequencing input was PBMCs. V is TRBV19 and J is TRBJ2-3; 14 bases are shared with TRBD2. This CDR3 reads CASSIGLAGGDTQYF. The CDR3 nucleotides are TGTGCCAGTAGTATCGGACTAGCGGGGGGAGATACGCAGTATTTT.